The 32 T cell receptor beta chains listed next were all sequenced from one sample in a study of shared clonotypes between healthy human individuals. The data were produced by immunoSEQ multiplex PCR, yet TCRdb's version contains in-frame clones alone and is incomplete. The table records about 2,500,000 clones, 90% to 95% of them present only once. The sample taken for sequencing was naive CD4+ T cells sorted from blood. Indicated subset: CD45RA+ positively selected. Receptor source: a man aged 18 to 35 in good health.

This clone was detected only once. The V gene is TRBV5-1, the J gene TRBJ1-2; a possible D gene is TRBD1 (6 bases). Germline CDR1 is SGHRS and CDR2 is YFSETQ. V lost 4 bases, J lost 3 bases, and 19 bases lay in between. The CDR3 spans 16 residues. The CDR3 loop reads CASSPLPGRGDYGYTF. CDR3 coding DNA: TGCGCCAGCAGCCCCTTACCGGGCAGGGGCGACTATGGCTACACCTTC.

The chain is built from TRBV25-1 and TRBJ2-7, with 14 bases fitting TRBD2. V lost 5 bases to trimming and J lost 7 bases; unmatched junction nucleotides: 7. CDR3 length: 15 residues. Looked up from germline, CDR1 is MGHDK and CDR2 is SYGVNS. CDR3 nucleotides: TGTGCCAGCAGTCGACTAGCGGGGGGGCCTAAGGAGCAGTACTTC. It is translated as CASSRLAGGPKEQYF.

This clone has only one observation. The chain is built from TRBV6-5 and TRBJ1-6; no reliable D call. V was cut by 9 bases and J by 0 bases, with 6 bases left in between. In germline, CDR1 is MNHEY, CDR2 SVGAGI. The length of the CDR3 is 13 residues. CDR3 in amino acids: CASRFSYNSPLHF. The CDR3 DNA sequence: TGTGCCAGTCGATTCTCCTATAATTCACCCCTCCACTTT.

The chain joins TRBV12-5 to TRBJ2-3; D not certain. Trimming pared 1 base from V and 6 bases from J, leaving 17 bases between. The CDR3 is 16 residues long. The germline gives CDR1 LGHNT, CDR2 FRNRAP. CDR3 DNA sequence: TGTGCTAGTGGTTTGGCCGGGCCCCCCTCTACGGATACGCAGTATTTT. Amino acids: CASGLAGPPSTDTQYF.

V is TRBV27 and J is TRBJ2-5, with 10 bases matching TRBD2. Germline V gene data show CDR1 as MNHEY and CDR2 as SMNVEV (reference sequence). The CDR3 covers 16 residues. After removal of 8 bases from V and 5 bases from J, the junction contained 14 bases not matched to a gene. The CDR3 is CASGKREGRFSETQYF. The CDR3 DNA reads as TGTGCCAGCGGAAAGCGGGAGGGCCGATTTAGTGAGACCCAGTACTTC.

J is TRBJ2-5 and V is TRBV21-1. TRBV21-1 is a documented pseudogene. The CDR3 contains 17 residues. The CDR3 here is CASSKGDGRGRQETQYF. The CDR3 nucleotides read TGTGCCAGCAGCAAAGGGGATGGGAGGGGGCGCCAAGAGACCCAGTACTTC.

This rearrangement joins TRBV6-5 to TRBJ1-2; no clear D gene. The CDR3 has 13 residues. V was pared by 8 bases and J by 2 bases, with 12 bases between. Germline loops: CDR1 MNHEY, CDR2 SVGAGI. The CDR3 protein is CASCAGANYGYTF. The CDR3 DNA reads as TGTGCCAGCTGTGCGGGCGCAAACTATGGCTACACCTTC.

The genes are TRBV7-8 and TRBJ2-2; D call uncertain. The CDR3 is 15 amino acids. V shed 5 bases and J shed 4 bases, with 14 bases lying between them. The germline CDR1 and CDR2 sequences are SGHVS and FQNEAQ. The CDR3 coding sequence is TGTGCCAGCAGCCTAAGTGGGGTTGGCACCGGGGAGCTGTTTTTT. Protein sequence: CASSLSGVGTGELFF.

The CDR3 DNA reads TGTGCCAGCAGTCGGTCCATGAACACTGAAGCTTTCTTT. Protein sequence: CASSRSMNTEAFF. The V and J genes are TRBV6-5 and TRBJ1-1; no firm D call. Between the trimmed V and J ends, which lost 5 bases and 0 bases, there was a span of 7 bases. Germline CDR1 and CDR2: MNHEY and SVGAGI. The CDR3 spans 13 residues.

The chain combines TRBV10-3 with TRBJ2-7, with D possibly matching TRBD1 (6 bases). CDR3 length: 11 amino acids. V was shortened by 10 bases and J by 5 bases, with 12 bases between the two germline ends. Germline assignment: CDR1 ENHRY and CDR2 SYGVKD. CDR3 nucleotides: TGTGCCACGAGGGCAGGGGACGAGCAGTACTTC. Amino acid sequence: CATRAGDEQYF.

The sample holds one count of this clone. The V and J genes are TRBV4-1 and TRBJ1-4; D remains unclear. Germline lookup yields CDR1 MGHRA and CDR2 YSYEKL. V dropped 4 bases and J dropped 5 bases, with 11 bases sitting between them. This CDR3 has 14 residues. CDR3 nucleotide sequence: TGCGCCAGCAGCCCCCGGACCGTAAATGAAAAACTGTTTTTT. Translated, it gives CASSPRTVNEKLFF.

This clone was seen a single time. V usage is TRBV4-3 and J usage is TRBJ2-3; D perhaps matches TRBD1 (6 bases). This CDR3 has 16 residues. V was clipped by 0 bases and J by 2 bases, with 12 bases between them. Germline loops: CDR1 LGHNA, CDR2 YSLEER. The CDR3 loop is CASSQDMTGSTDTQYF. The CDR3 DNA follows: TGCGCCAGCAGCCAAGATATGACAGGCTCCACAGATACGCAGTATTTT.

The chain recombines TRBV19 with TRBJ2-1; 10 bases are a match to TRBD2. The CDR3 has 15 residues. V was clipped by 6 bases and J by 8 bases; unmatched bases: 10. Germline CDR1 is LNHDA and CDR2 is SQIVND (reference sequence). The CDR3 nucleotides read TGTGCCAGTAGGCTAGCGGGGGCTCGTAGGGATGAGCAGTTCTTC. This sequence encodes CASRLAGARRDEQFF.

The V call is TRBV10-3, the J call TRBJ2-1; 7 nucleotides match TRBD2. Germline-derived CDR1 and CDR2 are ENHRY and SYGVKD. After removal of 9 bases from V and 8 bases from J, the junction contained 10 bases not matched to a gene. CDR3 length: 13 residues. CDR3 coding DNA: TGTGCCATTAACGAGCGGGGTTGGGATGAGCAGTTCTTC. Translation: CAINERGWDEQFF.

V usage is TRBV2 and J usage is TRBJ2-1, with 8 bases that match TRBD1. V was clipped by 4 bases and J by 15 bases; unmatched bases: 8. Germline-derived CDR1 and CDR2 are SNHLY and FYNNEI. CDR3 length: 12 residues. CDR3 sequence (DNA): TGTGCCAGCAGTGGTTTACGGACAGGGCGGTTCTTC. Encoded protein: CASSGLRTGRFF.

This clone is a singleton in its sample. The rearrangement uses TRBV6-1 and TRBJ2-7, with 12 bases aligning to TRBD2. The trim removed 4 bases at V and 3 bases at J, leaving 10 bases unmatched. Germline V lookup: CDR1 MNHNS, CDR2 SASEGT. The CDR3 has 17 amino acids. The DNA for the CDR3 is TGTGCCAGCAGTGTACAAACGACTAGCGGGAGTCTCTACGAGCAGTACTTC. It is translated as CASSVQTTSGSLYEQYF.

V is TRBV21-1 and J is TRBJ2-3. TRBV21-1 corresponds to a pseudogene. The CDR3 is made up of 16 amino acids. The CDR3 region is CASSKGVPVNTDTQYF. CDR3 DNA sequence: TGTGCCAGCAGCAAAGGGGTACCCGTTAACACAGATACGCAGTATTTT.

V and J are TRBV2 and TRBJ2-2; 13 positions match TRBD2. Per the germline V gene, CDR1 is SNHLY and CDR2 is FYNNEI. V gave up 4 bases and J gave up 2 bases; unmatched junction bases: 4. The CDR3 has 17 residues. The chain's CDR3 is CASSGLAGGINTGELFF. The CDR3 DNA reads TGTGCCAGCAGTGGACTAGCGGGGGGAATAAACACCGGGGAGCTGTTTTTT. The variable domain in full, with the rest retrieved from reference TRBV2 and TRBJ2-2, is EPEVTQTPSHQVTQMGQEVILRCVPISNHLYFYWYRQILGQKVEFLVSFYNNEISEKSEIFDDQFSVERPDGSNFTLKIRSTKLEDSAMYFCASSGLAGGINTGELFFGEGSRLTVL.

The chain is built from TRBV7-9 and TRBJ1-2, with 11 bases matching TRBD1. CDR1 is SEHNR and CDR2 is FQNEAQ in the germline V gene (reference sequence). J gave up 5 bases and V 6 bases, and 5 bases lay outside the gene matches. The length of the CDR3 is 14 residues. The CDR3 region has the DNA TGTGCCAGCAGTTTCGGACAGGGGGCATATGGCTACACCTTC. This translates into CASSFGQGAYGYTF.

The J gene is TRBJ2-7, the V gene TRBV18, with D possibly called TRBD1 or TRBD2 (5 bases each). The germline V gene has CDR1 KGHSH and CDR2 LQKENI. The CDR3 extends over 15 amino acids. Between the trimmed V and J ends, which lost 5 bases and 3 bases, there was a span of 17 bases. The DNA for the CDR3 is TGTGCCAGCTCAGCCCGGGACCTCAAGAACTACGAGCAGTACTTC. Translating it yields CASSARDLKNYEQYF.

CDR3 nucleotides: TGCAGCGTTAACGAATATGGCTACACCTTC. Protein product: CSVNEYGYTF. This chain uses TRBV29-1 with TRBJ1-2; the D is unclear. Germline V gives CDR1 SQVTM, CDR2 ANQGSEA. The CDR3 extends over 10 amino acids. V was cut by 5 bases and J by 5 bases, with 6 bases left in between. The variable domain in full, completed from reference TRBV29-1 and TRBJ1-2, reads SAVISQKPSRDICQRGTSLTIQCQVDSQVTMMFWYRQQPGQSLTLIATANQGSEATYESGFVIDKFPISRPNLTFSTLTVSNMSPEDSSIYLCSVNEYGYTFGSGTRLTVV.

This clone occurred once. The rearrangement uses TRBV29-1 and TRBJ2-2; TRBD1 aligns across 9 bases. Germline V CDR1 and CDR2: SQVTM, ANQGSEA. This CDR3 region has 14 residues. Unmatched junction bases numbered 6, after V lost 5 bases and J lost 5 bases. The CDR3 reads CSVNGQGSTGELFF. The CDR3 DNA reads TGCAGCGTTAACGGACAGGGGAGTACCGGGGAGCTGTTTTTT.

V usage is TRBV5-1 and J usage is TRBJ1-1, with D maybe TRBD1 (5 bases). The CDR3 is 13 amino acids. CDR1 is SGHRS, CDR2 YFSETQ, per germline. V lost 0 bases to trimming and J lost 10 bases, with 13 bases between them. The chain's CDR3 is CASSLGPGTGAFF. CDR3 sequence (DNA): TGCGCCAGCAGCTTGGGGCCCGGGACGGGAGCTTTCTTT.

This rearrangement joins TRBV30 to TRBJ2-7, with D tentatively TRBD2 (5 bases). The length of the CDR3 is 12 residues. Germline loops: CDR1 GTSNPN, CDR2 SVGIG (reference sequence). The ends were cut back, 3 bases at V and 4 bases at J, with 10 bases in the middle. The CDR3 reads CAWSGVGYEQYF. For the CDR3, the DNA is TGTGCCTGGAGCGGGGTGGGGTACGAGCAGTACTTC.

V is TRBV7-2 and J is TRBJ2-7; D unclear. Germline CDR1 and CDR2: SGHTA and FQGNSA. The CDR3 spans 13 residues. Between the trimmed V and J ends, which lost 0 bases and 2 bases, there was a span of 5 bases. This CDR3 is CASSLAAPYEQYF. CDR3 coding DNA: TGTGCCAGCAGCTTAGCGGCTCCCTACGAGCAGTACTTC. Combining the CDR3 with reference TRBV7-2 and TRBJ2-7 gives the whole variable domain GAGVSQSPSNKVTEKGKDVELRCDPISGHTALYWYRQSLGQGLEFLIYFQGNSAPDKSGLPSDRFSAERTGGSVSTLTIQRTQQEDSAVYLCASSLAAPYEQYFGPGTRLTVT.

CDR3 in DNA: TGTGCCAGCAGCTTAGCCTGGGGACAGGCTGACCAAGAGACCCAGTACTTC. As protein: CASSLAWGQADQETQYF. V is TRBV11-2 and J is TRBJ2-5, with TRBD1 identical over 8 bases. Per germline, CDR1 SGHAT and CDR2 FQNNGV. This CDR3 region has 17 residues. Trimming took 1 base from V and 0 from J; bases not matched to a gene: 7.

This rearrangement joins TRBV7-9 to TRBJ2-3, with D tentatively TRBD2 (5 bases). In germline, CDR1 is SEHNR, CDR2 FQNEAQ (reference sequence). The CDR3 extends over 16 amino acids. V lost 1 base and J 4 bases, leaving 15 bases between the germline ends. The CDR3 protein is CASSLEASLIPDTQYF. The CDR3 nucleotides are TGTGCCAGCAGCTTAGAGGCTAGCTTGATACCAGATACGCAGTATTTT.

CDR3 nucleotide sequence: TGTGCCAGCAGCCCCGGACCAAACACCGGGGAGCTGTTTTTT. Encoded protein: CASSPGPNTGELFF. This chain joins TRBV7-9 and TRBJ2-2; D unclear. Germline assignment: CDR1 SEHNR and CDR2 FQNEAQ (reference sequence). Trimming took 5 bases from V and 2 from J, leaving 9 bases between them. The CDR3 length is 14 residues. Together with reference TRBV7-9 and TRBJ2-2, the CDR3 gives the full variable domain: DTGVSQNPRHKITKRGQNVTFRCDPISEHNRLYWYRQTLGQGPEFLTYFQNEAQLEKSRLLSDRFSAERPKGSFSTLEIQRTEQGDSAMYLCASSPGPNTGELFFGEGSRLTVL.

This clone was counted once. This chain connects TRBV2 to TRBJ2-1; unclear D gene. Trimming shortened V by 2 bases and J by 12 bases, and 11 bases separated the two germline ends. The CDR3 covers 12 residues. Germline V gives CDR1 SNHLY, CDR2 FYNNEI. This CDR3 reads CASSESAWGQFF. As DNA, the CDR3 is TGTGCCAGCAGTGAATCGGCCTGGGGGCAGTTCTTC.

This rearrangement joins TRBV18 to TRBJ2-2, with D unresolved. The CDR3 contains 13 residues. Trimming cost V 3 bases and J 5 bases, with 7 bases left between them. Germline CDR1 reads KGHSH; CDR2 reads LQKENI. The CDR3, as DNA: TGTGCCAGCTCACCGGCCCTTACCGGGGAGCTGTTTTTT. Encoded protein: CASSPALTGELFF.

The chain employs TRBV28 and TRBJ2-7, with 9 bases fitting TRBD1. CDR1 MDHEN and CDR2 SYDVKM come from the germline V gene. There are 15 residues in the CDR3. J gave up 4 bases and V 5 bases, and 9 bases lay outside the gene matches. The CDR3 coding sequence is TGTGCCAGCAGTCCACCGGGACAGGGTGGGTACGAGCAGTACTTC. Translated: CASSPPGQGGYEQYF.

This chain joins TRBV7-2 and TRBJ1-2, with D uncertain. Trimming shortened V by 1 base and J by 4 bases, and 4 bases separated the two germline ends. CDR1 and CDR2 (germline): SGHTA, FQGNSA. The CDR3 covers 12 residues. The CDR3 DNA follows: TGTGCCAGCAGCTTAGAAGTCTATGGCTACACCTTC. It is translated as CASSLEVYGYTF.